In its sample, the clone carrying this T cell receptor (beta chain) was seen a few times. This CDR3 comprises 13 residues. J lost 6 bases, V lost 4 bases, and 1 base had no gene match. Germline CDR1 reads SGHVS; CDR2 reads FNYEAQ. This entry comes from a study of early T cells in non-severe SARS-CoV-2 infection. Each CDR3 protein gets one entry after TCRdb re-called the 5' RACE reads with MiXCR. The sample yields some 35,000 distinct CDR3 sequences, about 6.8% seen once. Sample: whole blood, taken at baseline. V is TRBV7-6 and J is TRBJ2-2; TRBD2 matches at 8 bases. This clonotype was sampled from an adult who was a healthcare worker with PCR-confirmed SARS-CoV-2 infection or an uninfected control (not recorded which). This CDR3 reads CASSSGGAGELFF. CDR3 coding DNA: TGTGCCAGCAGCTCCGGGGGGGCCGGGGAGCTGTTTTTT.